The clone carrying this T cell receptor beta chain showed up just a few times. What it binds is unknown. A single base separates this from a much larger clone, so it may be a read error. The conserved phenylalanine or tryptophan normally closing the CDR3 is absent here, so this likely arose from a read error. Arm-PCR of CDR3 regions with iRepertoire HTBI primers generated TCR beta libraries. TCRdb re-called the multiplex PCR reads through MiXCR, storing one row per CDR3 protein. The table has 200,000 to 250,000 distinct CDR3 sequences, roughly 18% seen once; the top ten hold approximately 24%. Time point of the sample: newly diagnosed GD, antithyroid drugs for less than 3 months. The TCR library was made from RNA that had been extracted from PBMCs in TRIzol. Per American Thyroid Association guidelines, Graves' disease was diagnosed. It was an endocrinology department in Xi'an, China, that provided the patients.

This entry comes from a study of regulatory T cells in long-lasting Graves disease. About the study: Freshly diagnosed Graves' patients had used antithyroid drugs for under 3 months.

Germline-derived CDR1 and CDR2 are SGHTA and FQGTGA. CDR3 length: 15 residues. Trimming cost V 3 bases and J 7 bases; bases outside gene matches: 7. Study-level points and caveats: There were preferences for TRBV28, TRBJ1-2 and TRBJ2-5 in persistent disease.

The chain links TRBV7-3 to TRBJ2-1; 9 nucleotides line up with TRBD2. The sample in question was peripheral blood mononuclear cells (PBMCs), obtained at new diagnosis, from a patient treated with antithyroid drugs. This clonotype was sampled from a female donor with Graves disease. In DNA form, the CDR3 reads TGTGCCAGCAGCTTCTTAGCGGGAGATAGGAATGAGCAGTTCCTC. It specifies CASSFLAGDRNEQFL.